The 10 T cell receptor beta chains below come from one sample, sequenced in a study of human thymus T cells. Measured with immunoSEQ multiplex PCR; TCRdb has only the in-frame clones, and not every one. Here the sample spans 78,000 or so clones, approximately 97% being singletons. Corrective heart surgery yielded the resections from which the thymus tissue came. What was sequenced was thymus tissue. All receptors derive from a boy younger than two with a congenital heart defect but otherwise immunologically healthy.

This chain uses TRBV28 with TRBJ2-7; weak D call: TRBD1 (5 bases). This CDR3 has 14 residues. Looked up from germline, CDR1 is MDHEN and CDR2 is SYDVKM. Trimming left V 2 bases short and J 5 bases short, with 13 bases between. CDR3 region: CASSLNSGWHEQYF. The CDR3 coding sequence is TGTGCCAGCAGTTTAAACTCAGGGTGGCACGAGCAGTACTTC.

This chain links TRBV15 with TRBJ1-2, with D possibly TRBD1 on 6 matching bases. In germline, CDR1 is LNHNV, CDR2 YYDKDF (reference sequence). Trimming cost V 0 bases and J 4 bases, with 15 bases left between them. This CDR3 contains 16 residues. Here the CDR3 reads CATSRELLDSFYGYTF. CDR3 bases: TGTGCCACCAGCAGAGAACTTCTGGACAGTTTCTATGGCTACACCTTC.

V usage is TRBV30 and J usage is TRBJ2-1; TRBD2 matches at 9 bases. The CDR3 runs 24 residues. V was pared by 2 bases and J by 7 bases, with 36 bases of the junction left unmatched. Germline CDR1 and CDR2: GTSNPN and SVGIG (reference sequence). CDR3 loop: CAWSPFFRSGGPRYESPGPNEQFF. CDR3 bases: TGTGCCTGGAGTCCCTTCTTTAGGAGCGGGGGGCCGCGATACGAGTCGCCCGGGCCAAATGAGCAGTTCTTC.

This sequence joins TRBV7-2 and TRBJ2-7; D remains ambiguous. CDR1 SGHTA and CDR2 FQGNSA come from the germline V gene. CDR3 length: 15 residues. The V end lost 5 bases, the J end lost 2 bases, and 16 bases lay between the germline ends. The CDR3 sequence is CASSPTDFFTYEQYF. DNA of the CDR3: TGTGCCAGCAGCCCCACCGACTTCTTTACCTACGAGCAGTACTTC. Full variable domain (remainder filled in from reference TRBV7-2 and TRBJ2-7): GAGVSQSPSNKVTEKGKDVELRCDPISGHTALYWYRQSLGQGLEFLIYFQGNSAPDKSGLPSDRFSAERTGGSVSTLTIQRTQQEDSAVYLCASSPTDFFTYEQYFGPGTRLTVT.

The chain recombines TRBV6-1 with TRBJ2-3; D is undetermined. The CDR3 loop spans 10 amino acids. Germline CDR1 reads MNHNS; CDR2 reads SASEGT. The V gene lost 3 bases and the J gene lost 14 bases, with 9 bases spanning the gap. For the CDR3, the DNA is TGTGCCAGCAGTGATAGAGTTTTGTATTTT. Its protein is CASSDRVLYF.

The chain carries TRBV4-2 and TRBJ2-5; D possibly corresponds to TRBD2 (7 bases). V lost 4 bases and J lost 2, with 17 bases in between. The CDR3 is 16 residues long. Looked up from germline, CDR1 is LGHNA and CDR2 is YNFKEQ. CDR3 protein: CASSRRGRSGQETQYF. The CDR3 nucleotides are TGTGCCAGCAGCCGGCGGGGGCGTTCGGGTCAAGAGACCCAGTACTTC.

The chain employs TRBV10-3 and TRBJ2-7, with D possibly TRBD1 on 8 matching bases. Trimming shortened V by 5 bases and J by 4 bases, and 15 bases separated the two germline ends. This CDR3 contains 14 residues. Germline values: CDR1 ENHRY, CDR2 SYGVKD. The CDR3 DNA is TGTGCCATCAGTTTGCAACAGGGGGGGTACGAGCAGTACTTC. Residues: CAISLQQGGYEQYF.

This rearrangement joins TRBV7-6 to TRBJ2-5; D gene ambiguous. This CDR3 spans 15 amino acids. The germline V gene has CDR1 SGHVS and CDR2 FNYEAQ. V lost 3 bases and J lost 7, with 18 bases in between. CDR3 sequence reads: CASSLGCRRSGTQYF. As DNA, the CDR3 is TGTGCCAGCAGCTTGGGATGCCGACGATCGGGGACCCAGTACTTC.

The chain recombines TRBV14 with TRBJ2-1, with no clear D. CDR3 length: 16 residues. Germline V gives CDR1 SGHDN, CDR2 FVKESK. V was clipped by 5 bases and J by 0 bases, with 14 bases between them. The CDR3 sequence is CASSYRPLSSYNEQFF. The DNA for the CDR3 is TGTGCCAGCAGCTACCGACCGTTAAGCTCCTACAATGAGCAGTTCTTC.

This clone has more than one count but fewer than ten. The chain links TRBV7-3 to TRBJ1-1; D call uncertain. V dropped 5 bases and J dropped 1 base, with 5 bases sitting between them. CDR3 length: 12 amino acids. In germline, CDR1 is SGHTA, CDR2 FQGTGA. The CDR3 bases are TGTGCCAGCAGCCAAGGGAACACTGAAGCTTTCTTT. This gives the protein CASSQGNTEAFF. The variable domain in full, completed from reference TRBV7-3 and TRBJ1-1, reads GAGVSQTPSNKVTEKGKYVELRCDPISGHTALYWYRQSLGQGPEFLIYFQGTGAADDSGLPNDRFFAVRPEGSVSTLKIQRTERGDSAVYLCASSQGNTEAFFGQGTRLTVV.